Reported below is one T cell receptor beta chain. Its cognate antigen is unknown. The data were obtained in a study of T cell responses to AZD1222 COVID-19 vaccine. Study-wide findings and caveats: Most donors were white British, females outnumbered males, and clonal diversity was possibly underestimated.

CDR1 and CDR2 from the germline V gene are MNHEY and SMNVEV (reference sequence). Trimming took 5 bases from V and 0 from J, leaving 16 bases between them. This CDR3 spans 16 amino acids. Here immunoSEQ multiplex PCR was the method, and the copy in TCRdb shows in-frame clones only, minus some. Among 120,000 or so clones listed, 92% were seen once. The receptor was derived from an adult in good health. The V gene is TRBV27, the J gene TRBJ2-5; D is undetermined. The specimen was peripheral blood, collected on day 0 of AZD1222 vaccination. This CDR3 reads CASSTGKATYQETQYF. DNA of the CDR3: TGTGCCAGCAGTACCGGTAAGGCTACGTACCAAGAGACCCAGTACTTC.